A single sample gave rise to the 14 T cell receptor beta chains below, sequenced in a study of Graves' ophthalmopathy and Graves' hyperthyroidism. Amplification of the TCR beta CDR3 regions used RNA transcripts (as template). HTBI primers were used in a first-round RT-PCR, which preceded a second-round multiplex PCR. A single record per CDR3 protein comes from TCRdb applying MiXCR to the multiplex PCR reads. The sample holds hundreds of thousands of distinct CDR3 sequences, 20% to 25% seen once. Sequenced material: peripheral blood. The receptor set was obtained from a woman aged 18-35 years with stable Graves' hyperthyroidism. Some clones in this sample may be carry-over from other donors' samples.

This clonotype was detected ten times or more. The chain uses TRBV6-1 and TRBJ2-3, with unresolved D. Germline CDR1 MNHNS, CDR2 SASEGT. Deletions cut 3 bases from V and 6 bases from J, with 10 bases between. The CDR3 is 13 residues long. Written as DNA, the CDR3 is TGTGCCAGCAGTGAGAGAGATGGGGATACGCAGTATTTT. Amino acids: CASSERDGDTQYF.

Many counts were recorded for this clonotype. The chain recombines TRBV6-1 with TRBJ2-7; D is unresolved. Germline V CDR1 and CDR2: MNHNS, SASEGT. V was shortened by 1 base and J by 2 bases, with 21 bases between the two germline ends. This CDR3 has 18 residues. The CDR3 DNA sequence: TGTGCCAGCAGTGAAGGCCTCCGGATGCTCCACCGACCCTACGAGCAGTACTTC. Translated: CASSEGLRMLHRPYEQYF.

This clonotype was observed many times. This chain joins TRBV20-1 and TRBJ1-5, with 7 bases aligning to TRBD1. The CDR3 contains 17 residues. The ends lost 6 bases at V and 2 bases at J; junction bases unmatched: 16. The germline V gene has CDR1 DFQATT and CDR2 SNEGSKA (reference sequence). The CDR3 sequence is CSAPRQGRGGGNQPQHF. CDR3 nucleotide sequence: TGCAGTGCCCCGAGACAGGGAAGGGGGGGTGGCAATCAGCCCCAGCATTTT.

This chain links TRBV20-1 with TRBJ2-7; 9 nucleotides match TRBD2. The length of the CDR3 is 15 residues. Germline V gives CDR1 DFQATT, CDR2 SNEGSKA (reference sequence). V shed 1 base and J 3 bases; nucleotides not matched to a gene: 7. The CDR3 sequence is CSARGSGGPIYEQYF. The CDR3 bases are TGCAGTGCTAGAGGGAGCGGGGGGCCGATCTACGAGCAGTACTTC.

This clonotype showed up just a few times. An end of the junction differs from the germline gene, which may be a read error. The gene calls are TRBV11-2 and TRBJ2-7, with D perhaps being TRBD1 or TRBD2 (6 bases each). The V gene's germline CDR1 is SGHAT and CDR2 FQNNGV. The CDR3 is made up of 13 amino acids. The CDR3 sequence: CASSFVRGTLTDF. CDR3 in DNA: TGTGCCAGCAGCTTTGTTAGGGGGACTCTCACGGACTTC.

This clonotype was counted many times. The chain links TRBV6-1 to TRBJ1-5; no reliable D call. The V gene lost 2 bases and the J gene lost 3 bases, with 5 bases spanning the gap. The CDR3 runs to 13 residues. Germline V gene data show CDR1 as MNHNS and CDR2 as SASEGT. In nucleotides, the CDR3 is TGTGCCAGCAGTGAAATAAACAATCAGCCCCAGCATTTT. This translates into CASSEINNQPQHF.

The rearrangement links TRBV7-2 to TRBJ2-7; 14 positions match TRBD2. V lost 5 bases, J lost 4 bases, and 10 bases stayed unmatched. Germline lookup yields CDR1 SGHTA and CDR2 FQGNSA. This CDR3 has 17 residues. The CDR3 nucleotides read TGTGCCAGCAGCCCCTACTTGACTAGCGGGGGGGGATACGAGCAGTACTTC. Encoded protein: CASSPYLTSGGGYEQYF.

Ten or more counts support this clonotype. The chain combines TRBV6-4 with TRBJ1-5; D is possibly TRBD1 (5 bases). The V gene lost 6 bases and the J gene lost 6 bases, with 27 bases spanning the gap. From germline, CDR1 is MRHNA and CDR2 SNTAGT. The CDR3 is 18 residues long. The CDR3 DNA is TGTGCCAGCAGACCCCCGGACTGGGTGGCTGGGGGAGTTCAGCCCCAGCATTTT. As protein: CASRPPDWVAGGVQPQHF.

CDR3 nucleotides: TGTGCCAGCAGTGAAGTCGTAGGCAGGGGCTATGGCTACACCTTC. Its translation is CASSEVVGRGYGYTF. The chain couples TRBV6-1 to TRBJ1-2, with D perhaps matching TRBD1 (6 bases). The CDR3 extends over 15 amino acids. Germline loops: CDR1 MNHNS, CDR2 SASEGT. Trimming took off 1 base at V and 4 bases at J, with 13 bases between the two ends.

The chain has TRBV13 and TRBJ2-5, with 8 bases matching TRBD1. V trimming: 4 bases; J trimming: 6 bases; junction bases outside the gene matches: 7. Per germline, CDR1 PRHDT and CDR2 FYEKMQ (reference sequence). The CDR3 spans 14 residues. The CDR3 DNA follows: TGTGCCAGCAGCTCAGACAGGGGAAGGAAGACCCAGTACTTC. Translation: CASSSDRGRKTQYF.

This clonotype was recorded many times. The chain combines TRBV5-1 with TRBJ2-7, with 8 bases fitting TRBD1. The V segment lost 4 bases and the J segment 5 bases; nucleotides outside the gene matches: 8. This CDR3 contains 14 residues. The germline gives CDR1 SGHRS, CDR2 YFSETQ. The CDR3 DNA reads TGCGCCAGCAGCCACGACAGGGGTGGGAACGAGCAGTACTTC. Its translation: CASSHDRGGNEQYF.

This sequence joins TRBV6-5 and TRBJ1-2; tentative D call: TRBD1 (5 bases). The CDR3 loop spans 12 amino acids. CDR1 and CDR2 from the germline V gene are MNHEY and SVGAGI. The V end lost 1 base, the J end lost 12 bases, and 12 bases lay between the germline ends. CDR3 region: CASSYLGGTNTF. In nucleotides, the CDR3 is TGTGCCAGCAGTTACTTGGGGGGTACGAACACCTTC.

Many counts were recorded for this clonotype. The J gene is TRBJ2-7, the V gene TRBV9, with TRBD1 matching 7 bases. The CDR3 is made up of 14 amino acids. Germline CDR1 reads SGDLS; CDR2 reads YYNGEE. The J segment lost 3 bases and the V segment lost 5 bases, leaving 8 bases of the junction unmatched. The CDR3 DNA sequence: TGTGCCAGCAGTTACCGGGACAGCAACTACGAGCAGTACTTC. It encodes CASSYRDSNYEQYF.

This clonotype was observed at least ten times. The chain couples TRBV28 to TRBJ2-7; 9 positions agree with TRBD1. In germline, CDR1 is MDHEN, CDR2 SYDVKM. The junction had 5 bases not matched to a gene; V was cut back by 5 bases and J by 3 bases. This CDR3 is built from 14 residues. CDR3 coding DNA: TGTGCCAGCAGTATGGACAGGGGTTACTACGAGCAGTACTTC. Encoded protein: CASSMDRGYYEQYF.